Reported below is one T cell receptor (beta chain). Its antigen remains unidentified. Unmatched junction bases numbered 7, after V lost 5 bases and J lost 5 bases. The germline gives CDR1 SEHNR, CDR2 FQNEAQ (reference sequence). The CDR3 is 15 amino acids. TCRdb independently ran MiXCR on the 5' RACE reads; one entry per CDR3 protein. The repertoire holds approximately 290,000 distinct CDR3 sequences, with approximately 15% as singletons. The entry originates in a study of T-cell memory formation after mild COVID-19. Notes on the study in general: Clones shrinking between day 15 and 85 showed a balanced CD4/CD8 split, and those that grew later tilted toward CD4+. In second-wave clones peaking day 37, SARS-CoV-2 specificity remained unconfirmed.

This chain links TRBV7-9 with TRBJ2-5, with 11 bases that match TRBD1. Sequencing used PBMCs or a T cell subset sorted from them (not recorded which). This clonotype originated in a man younger than 35 who had mild COVID-19 (a few samples of this study predate the infection). Cell type and time point are not known. CDR3 residues: CASSPWTGGGETQYF. CDR3 in DNA: TGTGCCAGCAGCCCTTGGACAGGGGGCGGGGAGACCCAGTACTTC.